This T cell receptor (beta chain) was sequenced for a study of vaccination and CD4 T cells after COVID-19. Study information: Researchers treated cells with overlapping spike peptides taken from SARS-CoV-2, HCoV-NL63, HCoV-OC43 and HCoV-229E.

The treatment here: 10-day PBMC culture with coronavirus spike peptide pools or control peptides (ViraFEST assay). Unexposed donor CD4+ T cells predated the COVID-19 pandemic, collected 2011-2018. For ViraFEST, peptide pools expanded antigen-specific T cells, after which the TCRs were sequenced. Overall study findings and caveats: Convalescent patients gained a median approximately 88% of their reactive clones only post-vaccination.

A few counts support this clonotype. Its matching antigen is unknown. This CDR3 spans 14 amino acids. The germline V gene has CDR1 ENHRY and CDR2 SYGVKD. With 2 bases removed from V and 3 bases from J, the gap between germline ends came to 10 bases. Oncomine TCR Beta short-read sequencing was applied to DNA from cultured CD4+ T cells. TCRdb re-called the PCR reads with MiXCR, one entry per CDR3 protein. The table shows 9,000 to 10,000 distinct CDR3 sequences, with roughly 35% occurring only once. This sequence joins TRBV10-3 and TRBJ1-2; D remains ambiguous. The specimen sequenced was CD4+ T cells from blood, cultured in vitro. The sequence came from a human donor in good health. CDR3 in DNA: TGTGCCATCAGTGAGAAAGCGGGCGACTATGGCTACACCTTC. Translating it yields CAISEKAGDYGYTF.